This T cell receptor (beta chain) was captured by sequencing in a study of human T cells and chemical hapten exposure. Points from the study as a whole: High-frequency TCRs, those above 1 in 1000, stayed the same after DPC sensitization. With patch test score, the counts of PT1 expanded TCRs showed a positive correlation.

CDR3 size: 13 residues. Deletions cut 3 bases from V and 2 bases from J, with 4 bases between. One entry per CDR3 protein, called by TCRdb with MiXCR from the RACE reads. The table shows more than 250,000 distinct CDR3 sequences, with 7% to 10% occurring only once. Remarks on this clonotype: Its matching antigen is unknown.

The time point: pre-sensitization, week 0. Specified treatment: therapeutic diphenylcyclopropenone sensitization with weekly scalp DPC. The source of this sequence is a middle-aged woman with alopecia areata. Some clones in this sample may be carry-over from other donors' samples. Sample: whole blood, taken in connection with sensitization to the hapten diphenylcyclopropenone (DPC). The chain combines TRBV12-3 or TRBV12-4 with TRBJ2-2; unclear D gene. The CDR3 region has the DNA TGTGCCAGCAGTTTTAGAAACACCGGGGAGCTGTTTTTT. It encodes CASSFRNTGELFF.